The 10 T cell receptor gamma chains below come from one sample, sequenced in a study of gamma-delta T cells after stem cell transplantation. TCRdb re-analyzed the RT-PCR reads via CATT. The sample consists of about 570 gamma-chain clones, around 24% of them appearing once. Sequencing used gamma-delta T cells. The receptors shown here come from a human donor. It is not recorded whose cells these are; they may come from a transplant donor.

Of note for this clone: A single base is all that separates this from a far larger clone, so a read error is likely. The chain has TRGV2 and TRGJ1 or TRGJ2. Germline-derived CDR1 and CDR2 are EGSNGY and YDSYNSKV. The CDR3 consists of 11 residues. CDR3 region: CANWDGRKKLF. The CDR3 region has the DNA TGTGCCAACTGGGACGGGCGAAAGAAACTCTTT.

The chain couples TRGV4 to TRGJ1 or TRGJ2. V trimming: 2 bases; J trimming: 3 bases; junction bases outside the gene matches: 7. The CDR3 contains 14 residues. In germline, CDR1 is EGSTGY, CDR2 YDSYTSSV. The CDR3 nucleotides are TGTGCCACCTGGGATGAGGAATTTTATTATAAGAAACTCTTT. As protein: CATWDEEFYYKKLF.

Regarding this clone: With a far larger clone one base away, a read error is the likely cause. This CDR3 reads CTTWDGRKKLF. CDR3 bases: TGTACCACCTGGGACGGGCGAAAGAAACTCTTT. This rearrangement joins TRGV2 to TRGJ1 or TRGJ2. Germline-derived CDR1 and CDR2 are EGSNGY and YDSYNSKV. The CDR3 runs to 11 residues.

The J gene is TRGJP, the V gene TRGV9. There are 16 residues in the CDR3. V lost 0 bases to trimming and J lost 14 bases; unmatched junction nucleotides: 10. Germline CDR1 reads GITISATS; CDR2 reads ISYDGTV (reference sequence). CDR3 residues: CALWEVQTLSKKIKVF. The CDR3 coding sequence is TGTGCCTTGTGGGAGGTGCAAACGCTGAGCAAAAAAATCAAGGTATTT.

The table lists this clone with a few counts. The chain is built from TRGV8 and TRGJ1 or TRGJ2. The V and J ends lost 4 bases and 3 bases, in that order; junction bases with no gene match: 3. This CDR3 spans 12 amino acids. Germline V gene data show CDR1 as VENAVY and CDR2 as YDSYNSRV. CDR3: CATWEIYYKKLF. CDR3 DNA sequence: TGTGCCACCTGGGAGATTTATTATAAGAAACTCTTT.

This clone has only a few counts. A much larger clone sits a single nucleotide away, making a read error possible. Other nucleotide sequences in the sample specify the same CDR3. V and J are TRGV9 and TRGJP. The CDR3 covers 16 residues. J gave up 4 bases and V 2 bases, and 2 bases lay outside the gene matches. Germline CDR1 reads GITISATS; CDR2 reads ISYDGTV (reference sequence). The CDR3 bases are TGTGCCTTGTGGGAGGATCAAGAGTTGGGCAAAAAAATCAAGGTATTT. Encoded protein: CALWEDQELGKKIKVF.

On this clone: The sample has other DNA sequences that encode this CDR3 too. The gene calls are TRGV9 and TRGJP. The CDR3 is 17 residues long. The V gene's germline CDR1 is GITISATS and CDR2 ISYDGTV (reference sequence). V lost 2 bases to trimming and J lost 3 bases; unmatched junction nucleotides: 4. This chain's CDR3 is CALWEAAQELGKKIKVF. The CDR3 coding sequence is TGTGCCTTGTGGGAGGCAGCGCAAGAGTTGGGCAAAAAAATCAAGGTATTT.

This clone came up a few times. This likely traces to a read error, being one base from a far larger clone. This chain uses TRGV9 with TRGJP. Germline loops: CDR1 GITISATS, CDR2 ISYDGTV (reference sequence). This CDR3 region has 15 residues. CDR3 bases: TGTGCCTCGTGGGAAAAAGAGTTGGGCAAAAAAATCAAGGTATTT. Amino acid sequence: CASWEKELGKKIKVF.

This clone ranks as large. Other DNA sequences in this specimen translate into the identical CDR3. The V and J genes are TRGV9 and TRGJP. The CDR3 is 16 amino acids. After removal of 0 bases from V and 7 bases from J, the junction contained 3 bases not matched to a gene. Germline V gives CDR1 GITISATS, CDR2 ISYDGTV (reference sequence). The CDR3 DNA sequence: TGTGCCTTGTGGGAGGTGTCTGAGTTGGGCAAAAAAATCAAGGTATTT. Translating it yields CALWEVSELGKKIKVF.

A few counts support this clone. It may be a read error: a sequence one base away is much more abundant. This sample includes further DNA sequences coding for the same CDR3. This chain links TRGV9 with TRGJP. The CDR3 has 16 amino acids. The V segment lost 2 bases and the J segment 4 bases; nucleotides outside the gene matches: 2. Germline V CDR1 and CDR2: GITISATS, ISYDGTV (reference sequence). The CDR3 reads CALWEAQELGKKIKVF. CDR3 bases: TGTGCCTTGTGGGAGGCTCAAGAGTTGGGCAAAAAAATCAAGGTATTT.